A selection of T cell receptor beta chains follows, all from one sample in a study of T-cell memory formation after mild COVID-19. From the 5' RACE reads, TCRdb called clonotypes with MiXCR, one entry per CDR3 protein. The data show 470,000 or so distinct CDR3 sequences, around a sixth seen once. Sequences were obtained from PBMCs or a T cell subset sorted from them (not recorded which). All receptors derive from an adult woman who had mild COVID-19 (a few samples of this study predate the infection). Cell type and time point are not known. Each CDR3 is given with its conserved first and last residue. The D gene is left open where the match is weak. Clone size is stated in some rows and not others, as once, few, many or a class when expanded.

. TRBJ1-2 . TRBV5-1 CASSVQVGGNYGYTF TGCGCCAGCAGCGTACAGGTTGGGGGTAACTATGGCTACACCTTC
many TRBJ2-7 . TRBV11-2 CASTVDGVGYEQYF TGTGCCAGCACCGTGGACGGCGTGGGCTACGAGCAGTACTTC
. TRBJ2-7 . TRBV7-8 CASSLGPRPPWDEQYF TGTGCCAGCAGCTTAGGTCCCAGGCCCCCTTGGGACGAGCAGTACTTC
few TRBJ2-5 . TRBV9 CASSASTWGSQETQYF TGTGCCAGCAGCGCATCGACCTGGGGGTCCCAAGAGACCCAGTACTTC
few TRBJ1-2 TRBD1 TRBV4-1 CASSLYLGQGGYTF TGCGCCAGCAGCCTTTATCTTGGACAGGGGGGCTACACCTTC
. TRBJ2-1 TRBD2 TRBV24-1 CATSGEGLREQFF TGTGCCACCAGTGGGGAGGGACTACGTGAGCAGTTCTTC
many TRBJ2-3 TRBD1 TRBV23-1 CASSQSTGTSTDTQYF TGCGCCAGCAGTCAATCGACAGGGACAAGCACAGATACGCAGTATTTT
. TRBJ2-5 TRBD1 TRBV4-3 CASSPRQGVKTQYF TGCGCCAGCAGCCCCCGACAGGGAGTAAAGACCCAGTACTTC
. TRBJ1-1 TRBD1 TRBV6-6 CASSTGQGRELTFF TGTGCCAGCAGCACGGGACAGGGAAGGGAATTGACTTTCTTT
. TRBJ2-5 TRBD2 TRBV6-6 CASRSSGTLNQETQYF TGTGCCAGCCGGTCTAGCGGGACCCTCAACCAAGAGACCCAGTACTTC
. TRBJ2-5 . TRBV5-1 CASSLSVALGETQYF TGCGCCAGCAGCTTGTCCGTCGCCCTGGGAGAGACCCAGTACTTC
few TRBJ2-4 . TRBV11-3 CASSSARGRNIQYF TGTGCCAGCAGCTCCGCCCGGGGCAGAAACATTCAGTACTTC
few TRBJ2-1 . TRBV25-1 CASSPALAASYNEQFF TGTGCCAGCAGTCCCGCTTTAGCGGCTTCCTACAATGAGCAGTTCTTC
few TRBJ2-7 . TRBV2 CASRGVEQYF TGTGCCAGCAGAGGGGTCGAGCAGTACTTC
. TRBJ1-1 TRBD1 TRBV20-1 CSATRTGAFEAFF TGCAGTGCTACCCGGACAGGGGCGTTTGAGGCTTTCTTT
few TRBJ1-2 . TRBV28 CASSSPEGIDYGYTF TGTGCCAGCAGCTCCCCTGAGGGGATAGACTATGGCTACACCTTC
. TRBJ2-2 TRBD1 TRBV27 CASSWTGGSLITGELFF TGTGCCAGCAGTTGGACAGGGGGCTCGTTGATTACCGGGGAGCTGTTTTTT
. TRBJ2-1 . TRBV5-1 CASSLYRSSYNEQFF TGCGCCAGCAGCCTCTACAGGAGCTCCTACAATGAGCAGTTCTTC
. TRBJ2-7 TRBD1 TRBV5-6 CATQTGDTYEQYF TGTGCCACCCAGACAGGGGATACCTACGAGCAGTACTTC
few TRBJ2-3 TRBD1 TRBV29-1 CSVRKDRDRGGTQYF TGCAGCGTCAGAAAAGACCGGGACAGGGGTGGTACGCAGTATTTT
few TRBJ2-3 TRBD1 TRBV7-2 CASSLGDRGYTDTQYF TGTGCCAGCAGCTTAGGTGACAGGGGCTACACAGATACGCAGTATTTT
few TRBJ1-4 . TRBV5-1 CASSLGGVVEKLFF TGCGCCAGCAGCTTGGGGGGGGTCGTGGAAAAACTGTTTTTT
many TRBJ2-5 TRBD1 TRBV20-1 CSGFVPTGGEETQYF TGCAGTGGATTTGTTCCCACAGGGGGCGAAGAGACCCAGTACTTC